A single count supports the clone carrying this T cell receptor beta chain. The data were obtained in a study of cytomegalovirus exposure and HLA in healthy donors. The CDR3 runs 13 residues. V shed 4 bases and J shed 3 bases, with 10 bases lying between them. Per germline, CDR1 GTSNPN and CDR2 SVGIG (reference sequence). The PCR employed 60 Vbeta primers together with 13 Jbeta primers. TCRdb keeps only in-frame clones here, not all; method: immunoSEQ multiplex PCR. The sample has some 200,000 clones, about 88% seen once. This chain uses TRBV30 with TRBJ1-3; D is uncertain. This sequence was found in a girl under three years old in good health and CMV-seronegative. Sequenced input: PBMCs. CDR3 sequence (DNA): TGTGCCTGGACTAGAAGCCTTGGAAACACCATATATTTT. As protein: CAWTRSLGNTIYF.